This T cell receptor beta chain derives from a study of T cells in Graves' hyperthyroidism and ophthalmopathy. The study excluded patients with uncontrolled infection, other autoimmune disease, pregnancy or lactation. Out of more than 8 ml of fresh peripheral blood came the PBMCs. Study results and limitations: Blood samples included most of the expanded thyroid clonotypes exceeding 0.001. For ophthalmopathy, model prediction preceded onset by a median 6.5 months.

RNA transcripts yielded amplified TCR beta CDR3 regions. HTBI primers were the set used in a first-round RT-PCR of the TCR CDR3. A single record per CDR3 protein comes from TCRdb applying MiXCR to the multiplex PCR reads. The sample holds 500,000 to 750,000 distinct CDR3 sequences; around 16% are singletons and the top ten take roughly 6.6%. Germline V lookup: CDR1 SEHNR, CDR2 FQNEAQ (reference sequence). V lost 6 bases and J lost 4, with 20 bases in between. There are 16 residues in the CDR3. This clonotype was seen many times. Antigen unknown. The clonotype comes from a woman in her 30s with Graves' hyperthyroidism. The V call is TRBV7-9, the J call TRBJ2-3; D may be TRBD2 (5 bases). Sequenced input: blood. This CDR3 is CASSSDEQRFADTQYF. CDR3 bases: TGTGCCAGCAGTTCGGACGAACAGCGGTTCGCAGATACGCAGTATTTT. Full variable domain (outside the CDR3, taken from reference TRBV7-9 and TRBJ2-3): DTGVSQNPRHKITKRGQNVTFRCDPISEHNRLYWYRQTLGQGPEFLTYFQNEAQLEKSRLLSDRFSAERPKGSFSTLEIQRTEQGDSAMYLCASSSDEQRFADTQYFGPGTRLTVL.